This T cell receptor (beta chain) was captured in a study of monozygotic twins with inflammatory bowel disease. Researchers generated cDNA in eight separate reactions per sample. TCRdb re-called the 5' RACE reads and catalogs CDR3 proteins one per entry, DNA excluded. This repertoire includes approximately 100,000 distinct CDR3 sequences. Findings of the study overall: Reduced clonotype sharing with other individuals was observed in IBD patients relative to healthy twins, especially with disease activity.

Concerning this clonotype itself: The target antigen is unknown.

This TCR came from a human donor with ulcerative colitis or Crohn's disease, or a healthy co-twin of an affected twin (not recorded which). Specimen: blood.

The CDR3 sequence: CASSLGRTSHNEQFF. The chain couples TRBV6-5 to TRBJ2-1; TCRdb indicates TRBD2, and absent DNA this call remains unverified. CDR1 and CDR2 (germline): MNHEY, SVGAGI. The CDR3 runs to 15 residues.